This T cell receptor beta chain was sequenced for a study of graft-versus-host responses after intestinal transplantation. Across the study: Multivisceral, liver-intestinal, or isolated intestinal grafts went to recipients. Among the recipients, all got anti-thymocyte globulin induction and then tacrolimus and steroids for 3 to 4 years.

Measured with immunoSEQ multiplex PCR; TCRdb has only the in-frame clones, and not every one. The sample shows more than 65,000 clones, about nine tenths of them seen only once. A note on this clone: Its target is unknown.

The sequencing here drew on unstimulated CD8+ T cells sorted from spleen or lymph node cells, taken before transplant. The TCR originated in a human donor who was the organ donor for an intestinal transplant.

The DNA of the CDR3 is TGCGCCAGCAGCCAAAGAGGCAGGGAAGAGGATTCACCCCTCCACTTT. The encoded protein is CASSQRGREEDSPLHF. V usage is TRBV4-3 and J usage is TRBJ1-6, with D possibly TRBD1 on 5 matching bases. Per germline, CDR1 LGHNA and CDR2 YSLEER. CDR3 length: 16 amino acids. With 2 bases removed from V and 8 bases from J, the gap between germline ends came to 16 bases.